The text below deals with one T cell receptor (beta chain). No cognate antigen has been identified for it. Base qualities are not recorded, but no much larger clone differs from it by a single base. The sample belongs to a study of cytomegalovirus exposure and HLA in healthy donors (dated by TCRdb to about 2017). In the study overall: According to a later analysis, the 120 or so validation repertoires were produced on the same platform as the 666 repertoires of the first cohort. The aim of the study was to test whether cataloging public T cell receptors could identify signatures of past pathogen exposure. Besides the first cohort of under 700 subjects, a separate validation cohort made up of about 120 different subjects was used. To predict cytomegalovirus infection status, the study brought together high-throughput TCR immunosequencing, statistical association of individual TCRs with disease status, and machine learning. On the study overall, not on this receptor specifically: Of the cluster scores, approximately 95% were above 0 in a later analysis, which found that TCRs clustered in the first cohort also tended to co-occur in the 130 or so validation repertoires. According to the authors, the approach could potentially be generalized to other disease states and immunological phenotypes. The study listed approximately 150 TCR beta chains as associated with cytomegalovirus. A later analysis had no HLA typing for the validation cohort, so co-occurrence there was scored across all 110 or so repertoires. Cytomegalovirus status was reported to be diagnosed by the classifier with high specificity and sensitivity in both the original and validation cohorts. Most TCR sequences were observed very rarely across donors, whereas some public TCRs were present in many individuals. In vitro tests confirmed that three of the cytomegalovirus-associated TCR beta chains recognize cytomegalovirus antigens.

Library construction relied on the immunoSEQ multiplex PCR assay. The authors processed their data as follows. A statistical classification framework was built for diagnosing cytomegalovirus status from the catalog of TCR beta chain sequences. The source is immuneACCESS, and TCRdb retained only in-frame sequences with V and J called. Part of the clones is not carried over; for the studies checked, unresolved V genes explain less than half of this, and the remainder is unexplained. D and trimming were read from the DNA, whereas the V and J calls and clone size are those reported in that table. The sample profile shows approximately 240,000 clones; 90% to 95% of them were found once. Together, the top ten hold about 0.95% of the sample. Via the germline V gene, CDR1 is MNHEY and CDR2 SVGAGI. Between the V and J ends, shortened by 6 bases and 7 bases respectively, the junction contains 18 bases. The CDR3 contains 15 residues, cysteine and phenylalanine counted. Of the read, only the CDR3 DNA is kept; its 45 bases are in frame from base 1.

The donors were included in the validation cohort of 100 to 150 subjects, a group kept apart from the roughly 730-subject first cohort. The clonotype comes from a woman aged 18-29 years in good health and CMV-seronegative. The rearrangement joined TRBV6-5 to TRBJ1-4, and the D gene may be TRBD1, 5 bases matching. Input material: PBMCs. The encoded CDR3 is CASRPDRPRREKLFF. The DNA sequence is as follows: TGTGCCAGCAGGCCAGACAGACCACGTCGTGAAAAACTGTTTTTT.